This T cell receptor beta chain was identified during a study of long-term antiretroviral therapy in people with HIV. Study observations and caveats: Dominant in the repertoire at all time points were clones expanded before ART. Diversity remained lower than transplant donor controls, even though it increased after ART.

Per germline, CDR1 SGHAT and CDR2 FQNNGV. Between the trimmed V and J ends, which lost 4 bases and 8 bases, there was a span of 17 bases. This CDR3 contains 15 residues. With survey level as its setting, the immunoSEQ assay was v3.0. TCRdb's copy holds only in-frame clones and misses some; the assay was immunoSEQ multiplex PCR. In the table there are 20,000 or so clones, under 90% of which are singletons. It was in the United States that all participants with HIV were treated. Every specimen held between roughly 0.95-10 million cryopreserved PBMC. These were thawed and washed before DNA extraction. As for this clone: The antigen remains unidentified.

The TCR sequence derives from a woman aged 18-30 years with HIV. The source material was unsorted PBMCs, sampled at the start of antiretroviral therapy, before treatment. The rearrangement uses TRBV11-2 and TRBJ1-4, with a tentative D call TRBD1 (5 bases). The CDR3 region has the DNA TGTGCCAGCAGCTCCCGTGGACAAGCTTTGGAAAAACTGTTTTTT. It yields the protein CASSSRGQALEKLFF.